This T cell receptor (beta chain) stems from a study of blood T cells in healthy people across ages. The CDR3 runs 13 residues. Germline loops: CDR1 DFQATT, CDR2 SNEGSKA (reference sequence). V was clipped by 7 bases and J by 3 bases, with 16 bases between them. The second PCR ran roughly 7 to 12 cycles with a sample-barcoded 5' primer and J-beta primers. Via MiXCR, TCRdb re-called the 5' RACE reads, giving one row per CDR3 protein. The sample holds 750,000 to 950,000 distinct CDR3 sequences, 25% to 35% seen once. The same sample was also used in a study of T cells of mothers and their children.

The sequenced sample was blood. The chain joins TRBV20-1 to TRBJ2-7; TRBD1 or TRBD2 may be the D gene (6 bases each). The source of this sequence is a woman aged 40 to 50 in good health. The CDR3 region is CSVGARGGYEQYF. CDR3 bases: TGCAGTGTCGGGGCCAGGGGAGGCTACGAGCAGTACTTC.